The 11 T cell receptor beta chains in this list originate from one sample, sequenced in a study of neurological immune-mediated disorders. TCRdb re-called the 5' RACE reads with MiXCR, one entry per CDR3 protein. The data show under 85,000 distinct CDR3 sequences, over 12% seen once. The specimen was PBMCs. The receptors derive from a woman aged 50 to 65 in good health.

The J gene is TRBJ2-3, the V gene TRBV11-1, with 7 bases matching TRBD1. The V gene's germline CDR1 is SGHAT and CDR2 FQDESV (reference sequence). The junction had 16 bases not matched to a gene; V was cut back by 4 bases and J by 3 bases. The length of the CDR3 is 18 residues. CDR3 sequence: CASSSRKGAPRATDTQYF. CDR3 coding DNA: TGTGCCAGCAGCTCGAGGAAGGGGGCCCCCAGGGCGACAGATACGCAGTATTTT.

This clonotype has a count of ten or more. The chain carries TRBV5-5 and TRBJ2-2; TRBD2 aligns across 8 bases. V shed 0 bases and J 4 bases; nucleotides not matched to a gene: 8. Germline loops: CDR1 SGHKS, CDR2 YYEKEE (reference sequence). CDR3 length: 17 residues. In nucleotides, the CDR3 is TGTGCCAGCAGCTTGGCCCGTAGCGGGGAACTCACCGGGGAGCTGTTTTTT. Translating it yields CASSLARSGELTGELFF.

This clonotype came up many times. V is TRBV12-3 or TRBV12-4 and J is TRBJ1-5; 10 bases are shared with TRBD1. This CDR3 has 15 residues. Trimming removed 8 bases from V and 5 bases from J; junction bases left unmatched: 9. Here the CDR3 DNA reads TGTGCCAGCGACCCCGGGACAGGGGAATATCAGCCCCAGCATTTT. Its translation is CASDPGTGEYQPQHF.

This clonotype came up many times. This chain links TRBV7-9 with TRBJ2-1, with 7 bases identical to TRBD2. This CDR3 spans 14 amino acids. Germline-derived CDR1 and CDR2 are SEHNR and FQNEAQ (reference sequence). V lost 7 bases, J lost 6 bases, and 9 bases stayed unmatched. CDR3 nucleotides: TGTGCCAGCACCCCTACTAGCGCCCTCAATGAGCAGTTCTTC. Translation: CASTPTSALNEQFF.

Details on this clonotype: Being one base from a much bigger clone, this may be a read error. The chain is built from TRBV5-4 and TRBJ1-4; no clear D. The CDR3 runs 15 residues. V lost 4 bases to trimming and J lost 8 bases, with 18 bases between them. Looked up from germline, CDR1 is SGHNT and CDR2 is YYREEE (reference sequence). The DNA of the CDR3 is TGTGCCAGCAGCAGGAGTACCGGCCAGGACGAAAAACTGTTTTTT. This encodes CASSRSTGQDEKLFF.

This clonotype was seen only a few times. The chain links TRBV12-3 or TRBV12-4 to TRBJ2-2, with TRBD2 matching 11 bases. J gave up 3 bases and V 8 bases, and 8 bases lay outside the gene matches. The CDR3 runs to 16 residues. In DNA, the CDR3 is TGTGCCAGCCACCCCCGACTAGCGGGGTACACCGGGGAGCTGTTTTTT. The encoded protein is CASHPRLAGYTGELFF.

This clonotype has at least ten counts. The rearrangement uses TRBV20-1 and TRBJ2-4, with TRBD1 matching over 9 bases. V dropped 2 bases and J dropped 3; count of bases not matched to a gene: 5. CDR1 is DFQATT and CDR2 is SNEGSKA in the germline V gene (reference sequence). This CDR3 region has 15 residues. The DNA for the CDR3 is TGCAGTGCTAGATGGGACAGGGACGACAAAAACATTCAGTACTTC. This encodes CSARWDRDDKNIQYF.

In its sample, this clonotype was seen many times. The CDR3 nucleotides read TGCAGTGTCACAGGGCCACCTAACTATGGCTACACCTTC. This translates into CSVTGPPNYGYTF. The gene calls are TRBV20-1 and TRBJ1-2; D perhaps matches TRBD1 (6 bases). The CDR3 is 13 amino acids. V lost 7 bases, J lost 0 bases, and 12 bases lay in between. CDR1 DFQATT and CDR2 SNEGSKA come from the germline V gene (reference sequence).

This clonotype was recorded many times. The rearrangement links TRBV5-1 to TRBJ1-5; TRBD1 might be the D (5 bases). Germline values: CDR1 SGHRS, CDR2 YFSETQ. This CDR3 has 13 residues. V dropped 4 bases and J dropped 7 bases, with 12 bases sitting between them. This CDR3 reads CASSREGTQPQHF. CDR3 nucleotide sequence: TGCGCCAGCAGCCGGGAGGGGACCCAGCCCCAGCATTTT.

There are many counts of this clonotype. The chain combines TRBV5-1 with TRBJ1-1; 10 nucleotides agree with TRBD1. V shed 4 bases and J 5 bases; nucleotides not matched to a gene: 5. CDR1 is SGHRS, CDR2 YFSETQ, per germline. CDR3 length: 14 residues. The chain's CDR3 is CASSVGQGRTEAFF. DNA of the CDR3: TGCGCCAGCAGCGTGGGACAGGGGCGTACTGAAGCTTTCTTT.

The rearrangement joins TRBV20-1 to TRBJ1-1, with D possibly matching TRBD1 (5 bases). Germline CDR1 and CDR2: DFQATT and SNEGSKA (reference sequence). Trimming took off 2 bases at V and 8 bases at J, with 15 bases between the two ends. The CDR3 contains 13 residues. CDR3 nucleotides: TGCAGTGCTAGAACAGGCTTGGTCAAAGAAGCTTTCTTT. As protein: CSARTGLVKEAFF.